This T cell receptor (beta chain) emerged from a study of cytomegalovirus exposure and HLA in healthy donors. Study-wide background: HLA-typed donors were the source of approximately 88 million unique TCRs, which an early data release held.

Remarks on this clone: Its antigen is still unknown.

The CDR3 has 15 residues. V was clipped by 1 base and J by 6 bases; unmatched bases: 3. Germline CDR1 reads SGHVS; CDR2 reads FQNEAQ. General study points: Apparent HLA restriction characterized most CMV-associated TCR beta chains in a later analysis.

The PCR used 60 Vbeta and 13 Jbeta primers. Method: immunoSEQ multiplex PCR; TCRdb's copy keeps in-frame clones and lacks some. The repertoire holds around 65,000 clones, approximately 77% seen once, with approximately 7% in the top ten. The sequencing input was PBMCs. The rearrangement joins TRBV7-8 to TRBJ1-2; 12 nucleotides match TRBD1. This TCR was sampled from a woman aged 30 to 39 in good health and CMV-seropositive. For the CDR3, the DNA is TGTGCCAGCAGCTTAGGGGGGACAGGGGGCAATGGCTACACCTTC. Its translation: CASSLGGTGGNGYTF.